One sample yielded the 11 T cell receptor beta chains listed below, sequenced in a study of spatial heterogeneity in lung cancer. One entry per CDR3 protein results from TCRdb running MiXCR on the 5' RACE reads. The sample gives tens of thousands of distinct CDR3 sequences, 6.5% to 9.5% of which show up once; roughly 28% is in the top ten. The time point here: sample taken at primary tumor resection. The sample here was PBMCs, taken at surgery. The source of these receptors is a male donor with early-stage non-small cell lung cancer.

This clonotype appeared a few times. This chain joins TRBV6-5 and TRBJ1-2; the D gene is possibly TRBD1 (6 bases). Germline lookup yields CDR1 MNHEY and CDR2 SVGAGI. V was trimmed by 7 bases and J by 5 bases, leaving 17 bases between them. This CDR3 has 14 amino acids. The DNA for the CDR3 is TGTGCCAGCATGTTGGGCAGGGGACATTATGGCTACACCTTC. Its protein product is CASMLGRGHYGYTF.

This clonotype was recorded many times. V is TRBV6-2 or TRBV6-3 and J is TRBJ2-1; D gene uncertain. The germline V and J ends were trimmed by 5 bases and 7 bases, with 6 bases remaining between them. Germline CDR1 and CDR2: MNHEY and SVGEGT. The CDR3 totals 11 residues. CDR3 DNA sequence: TGTGCCAGCAGTCCAATGAATGAGCAGTTCTTC. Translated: CASSPMNEQFF.

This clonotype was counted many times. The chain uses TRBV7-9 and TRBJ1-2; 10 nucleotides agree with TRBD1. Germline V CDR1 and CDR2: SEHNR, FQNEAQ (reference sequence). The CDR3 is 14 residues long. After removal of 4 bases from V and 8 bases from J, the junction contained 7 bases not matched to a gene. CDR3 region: CASSYTGTGEGYTF. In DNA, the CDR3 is TGTGCCAGCAGCTATACCGGGACAGGGGAAGGCTACACCTTC.

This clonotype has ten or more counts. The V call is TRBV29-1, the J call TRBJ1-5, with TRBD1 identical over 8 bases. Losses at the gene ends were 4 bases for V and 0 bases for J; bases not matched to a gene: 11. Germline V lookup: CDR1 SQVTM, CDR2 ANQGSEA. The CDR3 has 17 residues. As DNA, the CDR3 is TGCAGCGTTGCCGGTACAGGGGGGCGTTATAGCAATCAGCCCCAGCATTTT. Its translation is CSVAGTGGRYSNQPQHF.

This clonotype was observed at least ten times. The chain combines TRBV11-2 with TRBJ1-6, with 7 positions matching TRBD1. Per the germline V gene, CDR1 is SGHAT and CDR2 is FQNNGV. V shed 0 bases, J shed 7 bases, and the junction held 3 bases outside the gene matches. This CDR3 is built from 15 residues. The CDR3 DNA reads TGTGCCAGCAGCTTAGACAGGGGGGCAAATTCACCCCTCCACTTT. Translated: CASSLDRGANSPLHF.

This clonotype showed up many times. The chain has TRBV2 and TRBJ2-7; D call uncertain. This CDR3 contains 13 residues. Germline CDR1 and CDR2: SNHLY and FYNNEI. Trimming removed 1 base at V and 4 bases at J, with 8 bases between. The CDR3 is CASSEGPLYEQYF. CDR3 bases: TGTGCCAGCAGTGAAGGTCCTTTATACGAGCAGTACTTC.

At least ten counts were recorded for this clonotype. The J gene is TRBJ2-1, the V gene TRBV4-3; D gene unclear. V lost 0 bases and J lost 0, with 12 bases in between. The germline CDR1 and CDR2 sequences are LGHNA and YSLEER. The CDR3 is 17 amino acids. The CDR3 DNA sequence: TGCGCCAGCAGCCAAGATACCAGACACGGCTCCTACAATGAGCAGTTCTTC. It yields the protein CASSQDTRHGSYNEQFF.

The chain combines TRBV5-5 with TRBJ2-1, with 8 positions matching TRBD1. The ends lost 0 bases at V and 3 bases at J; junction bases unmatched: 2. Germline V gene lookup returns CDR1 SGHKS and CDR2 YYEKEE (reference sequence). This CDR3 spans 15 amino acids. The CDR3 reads CASSLGTGSYNEQFF. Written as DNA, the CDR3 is TGTGCCAGCAGCTTGGGGACAGGGAGCTACAATGAGCAGTTCTTC.

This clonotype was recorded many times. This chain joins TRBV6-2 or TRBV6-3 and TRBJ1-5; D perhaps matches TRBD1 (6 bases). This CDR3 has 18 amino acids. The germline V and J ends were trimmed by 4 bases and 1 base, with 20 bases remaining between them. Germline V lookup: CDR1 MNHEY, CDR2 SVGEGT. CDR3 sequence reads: CASSSPTGRRPSNQPQHF. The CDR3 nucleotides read TGTGCCAGCAGTTCGCCTACAGGGCGAAGGCCGAGCAATCAGCCCCAGCATTTT.

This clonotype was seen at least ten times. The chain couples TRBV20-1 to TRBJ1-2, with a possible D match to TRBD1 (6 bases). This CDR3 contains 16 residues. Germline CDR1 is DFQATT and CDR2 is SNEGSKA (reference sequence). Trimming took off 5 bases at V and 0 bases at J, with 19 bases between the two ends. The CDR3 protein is CSARKMVAGANYGYTF. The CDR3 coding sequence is TGCAGTGCTCGGAAGATGGTCGCAGGGGCTAACTATGGCTACACCTTC.

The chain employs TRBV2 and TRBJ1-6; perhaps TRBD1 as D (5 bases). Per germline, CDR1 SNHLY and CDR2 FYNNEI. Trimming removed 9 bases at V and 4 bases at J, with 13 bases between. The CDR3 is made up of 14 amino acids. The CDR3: CASSSGPYNSPLHF. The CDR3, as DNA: TGTGCCAGTTCCTCGGGGCCATATAATTCACCCCTCCACTTT.